There are a few counts of the clone carrying this T cell receptor beta chain. The target antigen is unknown. Amplification of TCR alpha and beta CDR3 regions from RNA used iRepertoire nested multiplex PCR. TCRdb passed the multiplex PCR reads through MiXCR, listing each CDR3 protein once. Of approximately 120,000 distinct CDR3 sequences in the sample, less than 30% were seen once. These data are taken from a study of glioma-infiltrating T cells. CDR3 size: 17 residues. The V and J ends lost 1 base and 4 bases respectively, with 14 bases between them. The germline V gene encodes CDR1 SGHTA and CDR2 FQGNSA. General study points: Non-neoplastic patients had below-expected tissue-blood divergence, while all gliomas exceeded expectation.

Input material: glioma tissue, nonneoplastic brain tissue, or PBMCs (not recorded which). The chain links TRBV7-2 to TRBJ2-6, with unresolved D. The sequence came from a human donor with low-grade glioma or glioblastoma, undergoing nonglioma brain surgery, or in good health (not recorded which). The CDR3 coding sequence is TGTGCCAGCAGCTTAGAATCGAACTCTTGGGGGGCCAACGTCCTGACTTTC. This gives the protein CASSLESNSWGANVLTF. Full variable domain (missing parts from reference TRBV7-2 and TRBJ2-6): GAGVSQSPSNKVTEKGKDVELRCDPISGHTALYWYRQSLGQGLEFLIYFQGNSAPDKSGLPSDRFSAERTGGSVSTLTIQRTQQEDSAVYLCASSLESNSWGANVLTFGAGSRLTVL.